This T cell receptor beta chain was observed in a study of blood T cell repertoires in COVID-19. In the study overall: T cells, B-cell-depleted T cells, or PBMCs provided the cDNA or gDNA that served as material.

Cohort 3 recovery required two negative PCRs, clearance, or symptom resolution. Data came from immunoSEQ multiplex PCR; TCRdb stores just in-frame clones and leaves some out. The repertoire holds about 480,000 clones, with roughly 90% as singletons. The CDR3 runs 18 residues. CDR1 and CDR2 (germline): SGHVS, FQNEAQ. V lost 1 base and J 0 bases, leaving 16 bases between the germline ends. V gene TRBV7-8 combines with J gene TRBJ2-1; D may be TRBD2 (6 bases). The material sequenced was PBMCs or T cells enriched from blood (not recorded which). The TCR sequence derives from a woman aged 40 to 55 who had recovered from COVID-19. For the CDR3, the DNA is TGTGCCAGCAGCTTAGTCGGGACTTCATGGGGCTCCTACAATGAGCAGTTCTTC. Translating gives CASSLVGTSWGSYNEQFF.